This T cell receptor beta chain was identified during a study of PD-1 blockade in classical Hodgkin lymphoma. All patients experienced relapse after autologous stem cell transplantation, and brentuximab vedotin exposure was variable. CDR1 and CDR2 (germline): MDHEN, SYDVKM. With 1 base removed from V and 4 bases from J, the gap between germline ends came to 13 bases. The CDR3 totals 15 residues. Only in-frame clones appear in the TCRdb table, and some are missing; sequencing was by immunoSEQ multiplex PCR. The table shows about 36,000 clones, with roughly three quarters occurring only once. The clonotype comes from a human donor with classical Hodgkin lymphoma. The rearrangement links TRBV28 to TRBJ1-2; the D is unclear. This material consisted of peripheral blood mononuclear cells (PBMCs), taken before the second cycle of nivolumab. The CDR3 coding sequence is TGTGCCAGCAGTTTATTTTCGCATGGAGGCTATGGCTACACCTTC. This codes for CASSLFSHGGYGYTF.